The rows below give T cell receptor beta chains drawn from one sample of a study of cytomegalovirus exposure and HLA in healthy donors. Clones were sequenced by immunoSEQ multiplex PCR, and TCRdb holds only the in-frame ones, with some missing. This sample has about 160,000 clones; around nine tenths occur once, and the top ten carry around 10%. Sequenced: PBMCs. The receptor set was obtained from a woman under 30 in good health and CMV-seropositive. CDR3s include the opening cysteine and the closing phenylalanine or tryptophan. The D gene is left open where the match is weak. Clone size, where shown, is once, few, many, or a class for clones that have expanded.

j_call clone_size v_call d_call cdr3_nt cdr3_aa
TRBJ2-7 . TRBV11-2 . TGTGCCAGCAGCCACTACTCCTACGAGCAGTACTTC CASSHYSYEQYF
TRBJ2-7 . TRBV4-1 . TGCGCCAGCAGCCAAGCGTCCGGGTCCTACTCCTACGAGCAGTACTTC CASSQASGSYSYEQYF
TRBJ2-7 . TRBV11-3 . TGTGCCAGCAGGGGGGACACATACGAGCAGTACTTC CASRGDTYEQYF
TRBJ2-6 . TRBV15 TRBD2 TGTGCCACCAGCAGCACTGATCGCAGGGAGGGGACTGGGGCCAACGTCCTGACTTTC CATSSTDRREGTGANVLTF
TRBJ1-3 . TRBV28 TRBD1 TGTGCCAGCGGACAGGGGAGAAACACCATATATTTT CASGQGRNTIYF
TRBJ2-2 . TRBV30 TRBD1 TGTGCCTGGAGTGCCGGGACAGCTAACACCGGGGAGCTGTTTTTT CAWSAGTANTGELFF
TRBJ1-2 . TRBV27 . TGTGCCAGCAGTGGTCCGGGGTTGTATGGCTACACCTTC CASSGPGLYGYTF
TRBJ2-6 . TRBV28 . TGTGCCAGCGGTGAGGGGGACTCTGGGGCCAACGTCCTGACTTTC CASGEGDSGANVLTF
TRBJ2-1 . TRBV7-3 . TGTGCCAGCAGCTCGACCCCAGACAGCTACAATGAGCAGTTCTTC CASSSTPDSYNEQFF
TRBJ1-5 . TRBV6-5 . TGTGCCCACGGGGGAGGGGTGAATCAGCCCCAGCATTTT CAHGGGVNQPQHF
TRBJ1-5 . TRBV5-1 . TGCGCCAGCAGCGTGGACAGTCCCAATCAGCCCCAGCATTTT CASSVDSPNQPQHF
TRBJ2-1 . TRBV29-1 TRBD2 TGCAGCGCGGGGGGCGGGAGGGCCGCGGAGCAGTTCTTC CSAGGGRAAEQFF
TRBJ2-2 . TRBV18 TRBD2 TGTGCCAGCTCACCAGAGATAGCGGGAGGAACCGGGGAGCTGTTTTTT CASSPEIAGGTGELFF
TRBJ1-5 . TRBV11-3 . TGTGCCAGCAGCTTAAACAGGGATCAGCCCCAGCATTTT CASSLNRDQPQHF
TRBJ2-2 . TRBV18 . TGTGCCAGCTCACCACCGGGGCGGTACACCGGGGAGCTGTTTTTT CASSPPGRYTGELFF
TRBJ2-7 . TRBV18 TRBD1 TGTGCCAGCTCACCAATTTCGGGACAGGGGTACAGGTACGAGCAGTACTTC CASSPISGQGYRYEQYF
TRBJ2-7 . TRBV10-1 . TGCGCCAGCAGTGATTCTACCGGTACCTACGAGCAGTACTTC CASSDSTGTYEQYF
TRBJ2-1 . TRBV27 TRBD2 TGTGCCAGCAGTCCCGCCGTAGCGGGAGACTACAATGAGCAGTTCTTC CASSPAVAGDYNEQFF
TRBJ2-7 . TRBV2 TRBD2 TGTGCCAGCAGTGGGGGACTATCCCATATCTACGAGCAGTACTTC CASSGGLSHIYEQYF
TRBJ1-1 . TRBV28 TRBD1 TGTGCCAGCGGTGGAGGGGGCTGGACTGAAGCTTTCTTT CASGGGGWTEAFF
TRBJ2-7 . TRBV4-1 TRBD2 TGCGCCAGCAGCCAAGATGGTGGACTAGCGACATACGAGCAGTACTTC CASSQDGGLATYEQYF
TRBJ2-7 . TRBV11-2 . TGTGCCAGCAGCTTAGATTTCATCTCCTACGAGCAGTACTTC CASSLDFISYEQYF
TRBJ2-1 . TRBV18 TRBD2 TGTGCCAGCTCACAACTAGCGGGAGGGTCCAATGAGCAGTTCTTC CASSQLAGGSNEQFF
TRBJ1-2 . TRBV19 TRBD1 TGTGCCAGTAGCCCAACGGCGGGACAGATCTACTATGGCTACACCTTC CASSPTAGQIYYGYTF
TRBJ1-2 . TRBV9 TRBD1 TGTGCCAGCAGCGGAGTTCAGGGGGTCACCTTC CASSGVQGVTF
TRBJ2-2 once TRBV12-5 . TGTGCTAGTGGTTTGGAACAGGGAAGGGCCGGGGAGCTGTTTTTT CASGLEQGRAGELFF
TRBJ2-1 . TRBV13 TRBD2 TGTGCCAGCAGCCTCTCCGGGACTAGCGGTACCAATGAGCAGTTCTTC CASSLSGTSGTNEQFF
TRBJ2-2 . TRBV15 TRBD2 TGTGCCACCAGCAGAGACCCGACTAGCTGGGCGACCGGGGAGCTGTTTTTT CATSRDPTSWATGELFF
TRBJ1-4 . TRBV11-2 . TGTGCCAGCAGCCTATTCGGGGTTGGTGAAAAACTGTTTTTT CASSLFGVGEKLFF
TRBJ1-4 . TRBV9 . TGTGCCAGCAGTGTCGGGACTCTGACTAATGAAAAACTGTTTTTT CASSVGTLTNEKLFF
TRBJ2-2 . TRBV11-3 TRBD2 TGTGCCAGCAGCTCGCGGGCGGGGACCGGGAGGGAGACCGGGGAGCTGTTTTTT CASSSRAGTGRETGELFF
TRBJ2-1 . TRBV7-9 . TGTGCCAGCAGCCCACCAACAGGTAGGGGGTTCGATGAGCAGTTCTTC CASSPPTGRGFDEQFF
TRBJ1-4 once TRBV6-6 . TGTGCCAGCAGTTACAACAGGGCAACTAATGAAAAACTGTTTTTT CASSYNRATNEKLFF
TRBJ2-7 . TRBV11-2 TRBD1 TGTGCCAGCAGCTTATCCGGGACAGGGGGTGAGCAGTACTTC CASSLSGTGGEQYF
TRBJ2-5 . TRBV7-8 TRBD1 TGTGCCAGCAGCTCCGACAGGGGCGTCGAGACCCAGTACTTC CASSSDRGVETQYF
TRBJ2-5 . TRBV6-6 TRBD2 TGTGCCAGCAGCGTGACGACTAGCGAAGGGACCCAGTACTTC CASSVTTSEGTQYF
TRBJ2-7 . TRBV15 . TGTGCCACCAGCAGAGGTCTTGCCTACGAGCAGTACTTC CATSRGLAYEQYF
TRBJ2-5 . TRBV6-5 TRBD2 TGTGCCAGCAGTTATTTTTCGGTGGCGAGCGGGGGCCCGGAGTACTTC CASSYFSVASGGPEYF
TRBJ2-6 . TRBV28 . TGTGCCGCGGCTAGTCTTGCTGGGGCCAACGTCCTGACTTTC CAAASLAGANVLTF
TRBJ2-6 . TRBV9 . TGTGCCAGCAGCATCGAGAGGGCCTCTGGGGCCAACGTCCTGACTTTC CASSIERASGANVLTF
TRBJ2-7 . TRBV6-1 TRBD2 TGTGCCAGCAGTGCCCTAGCGGGAGCAGTTCACGAGCAGTACTTC CASSALAGAVHEQYF
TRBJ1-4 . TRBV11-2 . TGTGCCAGCAGCTTAGGGAGGGGTTGGACAACTAATGAAAAACTGTTTTTT CASSLGRGWTTNEKLFF
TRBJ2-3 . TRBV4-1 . TGCGCCAGCAGCCCCCGGATGGGAGCGACAGATACGCAGTATTTT CASSPRMGATDTQYF
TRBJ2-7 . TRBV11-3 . TGTGCCAGCAGCTTAGGGGCCCACTCCTACGAGCAGTACTTC CASSLGAHSYEQYF
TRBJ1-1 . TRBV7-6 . TGTGCCAGCAGCCCCGAGGTGGACACTGAAGCTTTCTTT CASSPEVDTEAFF
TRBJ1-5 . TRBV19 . TGTGCCAGTAGGCCGGACGGGAATAGCAATCAGCCCCAGCATTTT CASRPDGNSNQPQHF
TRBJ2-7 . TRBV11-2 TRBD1 TGTGCCAGCAGTGGGACAGGATTCTCCTACGAGCAGTACTTC CASSGTGFSYEQYF
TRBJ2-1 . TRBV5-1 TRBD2 TGCGCCAGTCTTGCGGGCGGGAGGGGTGAGCAGTTCTTC CASLAGGRGEQFF
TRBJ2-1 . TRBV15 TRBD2 TGTGCCACCAGCAGAGATTTAAGCGGGAGTGACTACAATGAGCAGTTCTTC CATSRDLSGSDYNEQFF
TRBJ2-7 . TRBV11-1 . TGTGCCAGCAGCTCTTCCCCCGCGGAGCAGTACTTC CASSSSPAEQYF
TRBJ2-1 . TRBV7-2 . TGTGCCAGCAGCTTTAGCAATGAGCAGTTCTTC CASSFSNEQFF
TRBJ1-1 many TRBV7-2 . TGTGCCAGCAGCTTAGCGTCAGGGGCAGGCACTGAAGCTTTCTTT CASSLASGAGTEAFF
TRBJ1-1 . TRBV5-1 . TGCGCCAGCAGCTTGACTGGGGGAGGGAACACTGAAGCTTTCTTT CASSLTGGGNTEAFF
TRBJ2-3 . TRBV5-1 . TGCGCCAGCAGCTTTACTCCCGGGAGACTAGGGAGCACAGATACGCAGTATTTT CASSFTPGRLGSTDTQYF
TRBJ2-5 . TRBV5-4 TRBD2 TGTGCCAGCAGCTTGGGACTAGCGGGAGGAGAGACCCAGTACTTC CASSLGLAGGETQYF
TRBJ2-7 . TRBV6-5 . TGTGCCAGCAGTTACTCTATGGGCCAGTACTACGAGCAGTACTTC CASSYSMGQYYEQYF
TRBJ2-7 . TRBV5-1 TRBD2 TGCGCCAGCAGCCCCGATAGCGGGAGTCCCTACGAGCAGTACTTC CASSPDSGSPYEQYF
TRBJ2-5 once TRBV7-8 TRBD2 TGTGCCAGCAGCCTTATTGGGGTAGCGGGAAAGCGGGAGACCCAGTACTTC CASSLIGVAGKRETQYF
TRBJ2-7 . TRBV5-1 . TGCGCCAGCAGCTTGGCTAGTTCCTACGAGCAGTACTTC CASSLASSYEQYF
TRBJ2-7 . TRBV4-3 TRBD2 TGCGCCAGCAGCCAAGATAGCGCGGGAGGGCCGTTGCAGTACTTC CASSQDSAGGPLQYF